The T cell receptor (beta chain) under discussion was sequenced for a study of blood T cells in healthy people across ages. Study results and caveats: Percentage of naive T cells showed a strong correlation with TCR beta diversity. Observed TCR beta diversity per million T cells went down as age went up. This fall followed a roughly linear course with age.

As concerns this clonotype: Its antigen is not known.

The individuals who served as donors were healthy Caucasians living in Russia, aged about 6 to 90. The germline V gene has CDR1 MNHEY and CDR2 SMNVEV (reference sequence). The length of the CDR3 is 15 residues. Trimming left V 0 bases short and J 6 bases short, with 12 bases between. The second PCR ran roughly 7 to 11 cycles with a sample-barcoded 5' primer and J-beta primers. Every molecule of cDNA carried a tag from a template-switch adaptor with 12 random nucleotides. Via MiXCR, TCRdb re-called the 5' RACE reads, giving one row per CDR3 protein. Among around 750,000 distinct CDR3 sequences listed, 40% to 65% were seen once.

Sequenced sample: blood. This TCR was recovered from an older man in good health. The genes are TRBV27 and TRBJ2-1, with a tentative D call TRBD2 (6 bases). CDR3 DNA: TGTGCCAGCAGTTTATCCCTAGCGAGGGGCAATGAGCAGTTCTTC. It codes for CASSLSLARGNEQFF.